The 25 T cell receptor beta chains below come from one sample, sequenced in a study of T-cell reconstitution after alpha-beta-depleted transplantation in children. Unique molecular identifiers were incorporated during preparation of the TCRbeta library. TCRdb reprocessed the PCR reads via MiXCR and lists one record per CDR3 protein. The sample lists more than 550,000 distinct CDR3 sequences, roughly a tenth occurring once. This specimen consisted of PBMCs from the stem cell graft donor, obtained from the stem cell graft. All receptors derive from a human donor who donated a stem cell graft to a child with acute myeloid leukemia.

In its sample, this clonotype was seen a few times. The chain couples TRBV3-1 to TRBJ2-7; weak D call: TRBD2 (6 bases). Trimming stripped 1 base from V and 3 bases from J, with 10 bases between. There are 14 residues in the CDR3. Germline CDR1 LGHDT, CDR2 YNNKEL (reference sequence). The CDR3 protein is CASSQVDGSYEQYF. The CDR3, as DNA: TGTGCCAGCAGCCAAGTGGACGGGAGCTACGAGCAGTACTTC.

This clonotype occurred a few times. J is TRBJ2-2 and V is TRBV2, with a weak D call TRBD2 (6 bases). With 10 bases removed from V and 5 bases from J, the gap between germline ends came to 14 bases. The germline gives CDR1 SNHLY, CDR2 FYNNEI. The CDR3 has 13 residues. This chain's CDR3 is CATRELRTGELFF. The CDR3 nucleotides are TGTGCCACCCGGGAGCTAAGGACCGGGGAGCTGTTTTTT. Complete variable domain (other parts from reference TRBV2 and TRBJ2-2): EPEVTQTPSHQVTQMGQEVILRCVPISNHLYFYWYRQILGQKVEFLVSFYNNEISEKSEIFDDQFSVERPDGSNFTLKIRSTKLEDSAMYFCATRELRTGELFFGEGSRLTVL.

This clonotype was observed a few times. The chain couples TRBV29-1 to TRBJ2-7, with TRBD2 identical over 13 bases. Germline CDR1 and CDR2: SQVTM and ANQGSEA. The CDR3 runs 17 residues. With V trimmed by 8 bases and J by 5 bases, 18 bases remained unmatched. CDR3 residues: CSIHDGRGLAGLHEQYF. CDR3 DNA sequence: TGCAGCATACACGATGGACGGGGACTAGCGGGACTCCACGAGCAGTACTTC.

This clonotype was found a few times. The CDR3 is CASSLSTGTPFSYEQYF. CDR3 sequence (DNA): TGTGCCAGCAGTTTATCTACCGGGACTCCTTTCTCATACGAGCAGTACTTC. The rearrangement uses TRBV27 and TRBJ2-7, with a weak D call TRBD2 (6 bases). The germline V gene has CDR1 MNHEY and CDR2 SMNVEV (reference sequence). The V end lost 0 bases, the J end lost 4 bases, and 19 bases lay between the germline ends. CDR3 length equals 17 residues.

This clonotype was picked up many times. The rearrangement uses TRBV5-1 and TRBJ2-1, with D possibly TRBD2 on 5 matching bases. CDR1 is SGHRS, CDR2 YFSETQ, per germline. V lost 1 base and J 2 bases, leaving 13 bases between the germline ends. The CDR3 has 16 amino acids. The CDR3, as DNA: TGCGCCAGCAGCTTGAACGAGGGTGGGCCCTACAATGAGCAGTTCTTC. Protein product: CASSLNEGGPYNEQFF.

Only a few counts were recorded for this clonotype. J is TRBJ1-4 and V is TRBV5-1; 8 nucleotides agree with TRBD1. This CDR3 spans 15 amino acids. V lost 1 base, J lost 4 bases, and 3 bases stayed unmatched. Germline V gene lookup returns CDR1 SGHRS and CDR2 YFSETQ. CDR3 sequence (DNA): TGCGCCAGCAGCTTGCAGGGGGCGATTAATGAAAAACTGTTTTTT. It codes for CASSLQGAINEKLFF. Filled out from reference TRBV5-1 and TRBJ1-4, the complete variable domain reads KAGVTQTPRYLIKTRGQQVTLSCSPISGHRSVSWYQQTPGQGLQFLFEYFSETQRNKGNFPGRFSGRQFSNSRSEMNVSTLELGDSALYLCASSLQGAINEKLFFGSGTQLSVL.

This clonotype was observed many times. The chain uses TRBV15 and TRBJ2-3; D is possibly TRBD2 (6 bases). In germline, CDR1 is LNHNV, CDR2 YYDKDF (reference sequence). CDR3 length: 18 amino acids. V lost 0 bases and J lost 2, with 18 bases in between. CDR3 loop: CATSRDPLTSTTTDTQYF. The CDR3 region has the DNA TGTGCCACCAGCAGAGACCCCCTCACTAGCACCACCACAGATACGCAGTATTTT.

At least ten counts were recorded for this clonotype. The gene calls are TRBV20-1 and TRBJ2-7; 11 bases map to TRBD2. The germline gives CDR1 DFQATT, CDR2 SNEGSKA (reference sequence). The CDR3 has 17 amino acids. Germline trimming cut 0 bases from V and 5 bases from J; bases unmatched to any gene: 12. In DNA form, the CDR3 reads TGCAGTGCTAGAGATAGCGGGAGGGCCATAACGAGCGACGAGCAGTACTTC. Its protein is CSARDSGRAITSDEQYF.

This sequence joins TRBV20-1 and TRBJ1-5, with D unclear. The CDR3 contains 15 residues. Trimming took off 3 bases at V and 5 bases at J, with 17 bases between the two ends. CDR1 DFQATT and CDR2 SNEGSKA come from the germline V gene (reference sequence). This chain's CDR3 is CSASPPLARDQPQHF. CDR3 coding DNA: TGCAGTGCTAGCCCTCCACTGGCACGCGATCAGCCCCAGCATTTT.

This clonotype was observed at least ten times. This chain uses TRBV6-1 with TRBJ2-1, with 9 nucleotides matching TRBD2. After removal of 5 bases from V and 7 bases from J, the junction contained 9 bases not matched to a gene. This CDR3 region has 15 residues. Germline CDR1 MNHNS, CDR2 SASEGT. This chain's CDR3 is CASSPTVSGSNEQFF. In nucleotides, the CDR3 is TGTGCCAGCAGTCCCACGGTTAGCGGGAGTAATGAGCAGTTCTTC.

This clonotype was counted at least ten times. V usage is TRBV5-1 and J usage is TRBJ2-7; 9 bases line up with TRBD1. CDR3 length: 13 amino acids. Germline-derived CDR1 and CDR2 are SGHRS and YFSETQ. The J segment lost 2 bases and the V segment lost 5 bases, leaving 2 bases of the junction unmatched. CDR3 bases: TGCGCCAGCAGACAGGGGGCGGCCTACGAGCAGTACTTC. Protein sequence: CASRQGAAYEQYF.

This clonotype was seen many times. This chain links TRBV12-3 or TRBV12-4 with TRBJ2-5; D uncertain. The CDR3 has 16 amino acids. Trimming took 6 bases from V and 2 from J, leaving 19 bases between them. The CDR3 nucleotides are TGTGCCAGCAGACCGGGCGCTCCTCTCCTGCAAGAGACCCAGTACTTC. It yields the protein CASRPGAPLLQETQYF.

This clonotype was detected ten times or more. The chain couples TRBV5-1 to TRBJ2-3, with D possibly TRBD1 on 6 matching bases. Germline V gene data show CDR1 as SGHRS and CDR2 as YFSETQ. The V end lost 4 bases, the J end lost 0 bases, and 15 bases lay between the germline ends. This CDR3 has 16 amino acids. The chain's CDR3 is CASSRKTGPSTDTQYF. For the CDR3, the DNA is TGCGCCAGCAGCCGAAAGACAGGCCCTAGCACAGATACGCAGTATTTT.

The chain uses TRBV2 and TRBJ2-2; TRBD1 might be the D (5 bases). Per germline, CDR1 SNHLY and CDR2 FYNNEI. The V gene lost 6 bases and the J gene lost 3 bases, with 14 bases spanning the gap. CDR3 size: 15 residues. This CDR3 is CASRWQGIDTGELFF. CDR3 coding DNA: TGTGCCAGCAGGTGGCAGGGAATTGACACCGGGGAGCTGTTTTTT.

The chain carries TRBV28 and TRBJ2-5; a possible D gene is TRBD2 (5 bases). The CDR3 consists of 15 residues. V lost 4 bases to trimming and J lost 7 bases, with 19 bases between them. Germline values: CDR1 MDHEN, CDR2 SYDVKM. The CDR3: CASSSEDGIGGTQYF. CDR3 bases: TGTGCCAGCAGTTCGGAGGACGGCATTGGAGGGACCCAGTACTTC. Using reference TRBV28 and TRBJ2-5 for the parts outside the CDR3, the full variable domain is DVKVTQSSRYLVKRTGEKVFLECVQDMDHENMFWYRQDPGLGLRLIYFSYDVKMKEKGDIPEGYSVSREKKERFSLILESASTNQTSMYLCASSSEDGIGGTQYFGPGTRLLVL.

The V and J genes are TRBV6-2 or TRBV6-3 and TRBJ2-7; TRBD2 agrees at 10 bases. The CDR3 covers 16 residues. Germline lookup yields CDR1 MNHEY and CDR2 SVGEGT. With 2 bases clipped from V and 6 bases from J, the junction kept 10 bases outside the gene matches. The CDR3 DNA follows: TGTGCCAGCAGTTACACCGCAAGCGGGGGGGGCCGCGAGCAGTACTTC. Amino acid sequence: CASSYTASGGGREQYF.

In this sample, this clonotype turned up a few times. The chain combines TRBV5-6 with TRBJ2-2; D is ambiguous. The CDR3 is 12 residues long. V was trimmed by 4 bases and J by 8 bases, leaving 9 bases between them. Germline V gene lookup returns CDR1 SGHDT and CDR2 YYEEEE. Here the CDR3 DNA reads TGTGCCAGCAGCGCTTCTAGGGGGGAGCTGTTTTTT. Translated: CASSASRGELFF.

A remark on this clonotype: Germline and junction disagree at one end, which may indicate a read error. The CDR3 coding sequence is TGCAGTGCTAGACTCTCGGCAGGGGGCCGCATCTTC. Protein: CSARLSAGGRIF. V is TRBV20-1 and J is TRBJ2-7; 8 bases align to TRBD1. This CDR3 has 12 residues. Germline CDR1 reads DFQATT; CDR2 reads SNEGSKA (reference sequence).

This clonotype appeared many times. The V gene is TRBV5-5, the J gene TRBJ2-2, with D possibly being TRBD2 (5 bases). The germline gives CDR1 SGHKS, CDR2 YYEKEE (reference sequence). The CDR3 sequence is 15 residues long. Trimming shortened V by 4 bases and J by 5 bases, and 15 bases separated the two germline ends. The CDR3 nucleotides read TGTGCCAGCAGCACGGGCGCAGGCGGGACCGGGGAGCTGTTTTTT. Protein: CASSTGAGGTGELFF.

There are many counts of this clonotype. As DNA, the CDR3 is TGTGCCAGCAGCTTAATCGGTACCTCCGGGACTAGAGGAGATACGCAGTATTTT. Translation: CASSLIGTSGTRGDTQYF. The chain employs TRBV7-3 and TRBJ2-3; TRBD2 matches at 8 bases. Germline V CDR1 and CDR2: SGHTA, FQGTGA. This CDR3 is 18 amino acids long. Trimming took 1 base from V and 5 from J; bases not matched to a gene: 14.

This clonotype has at least ten counts. The rearrangement uses TRBV12-3 or TRBV12-4 and TRBJ1-1; TRBD1 aligns across 7 bases. The CDR3 length is 14 residues. The V gene end was trimmed by 6 bases and the J gene end by 5 bases; junction bases not matched to a gene: 9. The CDR3 nucleotides read TGTGCCAGCAGCCAAGGGGGCAAGTATACTGAAGCTTTCTTT. Translation: CASSQGGKYTEAFF.

This clonotype showed up many times. The genes are TRBV20-1 and TRBJ2-5; possible D gene TRBD2, 5 bases. Trimming cost V 5 bases and J 5 bases, with 12 bases left between them. CDR3 length: 12 residues. Germline V lookup: CDR1 DFQATT, CDR2 SNEGSKA (reference sequence). For the CDR3, the DNA is TGCAGTGCTGGGGAGAGGAGGGAGACCCAGTACTTC. Protein sequence: CSAGERRETQYF.

This clonotype was seen many times. The CDR3 bases are TGTGCCAGCAGGACTAGCGGGAGGGCACCCGGGGAGCTGTTTTTT. This translates into CASRTSGRAPGELFF. V usage is TRBV28 and J usage is TRBJ2-2, with 14 positions matching TRBD2. The length of the CDR3 is 15 residues. V dropped 6 bases and J dropped 6; count of bases not matched to a gene: 3. In germline, CDR1 is MDHEN, CDR2 SYDVKM.

The chain combines TRBV29-1 with TRBJ2-2; 8 bases fit TRBD1. Trimming removed 7 bases from V and 3 bases from J; junction bases left unmatched: 10. CDR3 length: 15 residues. Per the germline V gene, CDR1 is SQVTM and CDR2 is ANQGSEA. CDR3 bases: TGCAGCGCCGCGGACAGGGCCCCCGACACCGGGGAGCTGTTTTTT. Its translation: CSAADRAPDTGELFF.

Here the CDR3 DNA reads TGCAGTGCTCCCCGATTAGGACAGGGGGCTTTAAACTATGGCTACACCTTC. Its protein product is CSAPRLGQGALNYGYTF. The chain joins TRBV20-1 to TRBJ1-2; 11 nucleotides agree with TRBD1. The CDR3 loop spans 17 amino acids. Per the germline V gene, CDR1 is DFQATT and CDR2 is SNEGSKA (reference sequence). The ends lost 5 bases at V and 2 bases at J; junction bases unmatched: 13.